The 23 T cell receptor beta chains below come from one sample, sequenced in a study of cytomegalovirus exposure and HLA in healthy donors. Profiled with immunoSEQ multiplex PCR; TCRdb holds only in-frame clones, not every one. The data hold approximately 200,000 clones, with around 90% observed a single time. The sequenced sample was PBMCs. The receptors were sampled from a young woman in good health and CMV-seronegative.

This clone was recorded a few times. The chain uses TRBV28 and TRBJ2-7; perhaps TRBD2 as D (6 bases). The CDR3 extends over 14 amino acids. Trimming left V 7 bases short and J 3 bases short, with 16 bases between. From germline, CDR1 is MDHEN and CDR2 SYDVKM. DNA for the CDR3: TGTGCCAGCATCCCCGGCGGGACTCACTACGAGCAGTACTTC. It codes for CASIPGGTHYEQYF.

The chain uses TRBV28 and TRBJ1-2; D uncertain. Deletions cut 3 bases from V and 4 bases from J, with 9 bases between. Germline CDR1 is MDHEN and CDR2 is SYDVKM. This CDR3 is built from 13 residues. Here the CDR3 reads CASSFQRLYGYTF. CDR3 coding DNA: TGTGCCAGCAGTTTTCAGCGTCTCTATGGCTACACCTTC.

The chain recombines TRBV19 with TRBJ1-1, with D perhaps matching TRBD1 (6 bases). The germline V gene has CDR1 LNHDA and CDR2 SQIVND (reference sequence). The CDR3 loop spans 15 amino acids. Trimming stripped 0 bases from V and 4 bases from J, with 12 bases between. DNA of the CDR3: TGTGCCAGTAGTATAGACAGGGGCCCGGGCACTGAAGCTTTCTTT. This sequence encodes CASSIDRGPGTEAFF.

V usage is TRBV6-1 and J usage is TRBJ1-2; D gene ambiguous. Trimming cost V 2 bases and J 4 bases, with 11 bases left between them. Germline V gene lookup returns CDR1 MNHNS and CDR2 SASEGT. This CDR3 is built from 14 residues. The CDR3 region is CASSEPGLSYGYTF. CDR3 DNA sequence: TGTGCCAGCAGTGAACCGGGGTTAAGCTATGGCTACACCTTC.

The chain couples TRBV5-4 to TRBJ2-5; maybe TRBD2 (6 bases). Per germline, CDR1 SGHNT and CDR2 YYREEE (reference sequence). V was clipped by 0 bases and J by 4 bases, with 13 bases between them. This CDR3 is 15 amino acids long. CDR3 residues: CASSLAGAGGETQYF. The CDR3 nucleotides read TGTGCCAGCAGCTTGGCGGGAGCCGGGGGAGAGACCCAGTACTTC. The full variable domain, with the rest looked up from reference TRBV5-4 and TRBJ2-5, is ETGVTQSPTHLIKTRGQQVTLRCSSQSGHNTVSWYQQALGQGPQFIFQYYREEENGRGNFPPRFSGLQFPNYSSELNVNALELDDSALYLCASSLAGAGGETQYFGPGTRLLVL.

This chain connects TRBV30 to TRBJ1-4; unclear D gene. In germline, CDR1 is GTSNPN, CDR2 SVGIG (reference sequence). This CDR3 contains 12 residues. Deletions cut 0 bases from V and 8 bases from J, with 7 bases between. Here the CDR3 DNA reads TGTGCCTGGAGTGTTTCTTTGGAAAAACTGTTTTTT. It specifies CAWSVSLEKLFF.

The chain uses TRBV7-8 and TRBJ1-2; 8 positions match TRBD1. V was pared by 5 bases and J by 2 bases, with 7 bases of the junction left unmatched. From germline, CDR1 is SGHVS and CDR2 FQNEAQ. This CDR3 is 15 amino acids long. CDR3 residues: CASSGDRGKNYGYTF. CDR3 nucleotides: TGTGCCAGCAGCGGAGACAGGGGCAAAAACTATGGCTACACCTTC.

The CDR3 DNA sequence: TGTGCCAGCAGCGTATCCGGGGGACGGATTGGGAACACTGAAGCTTTCTTT. Protein product: CASSVSGGRIGNTEAFF. J is TRBJ1-1 and V is TRBV9, with D tentatively TRBD1 (5 bases). The CDR3 is 17 residues long. Between the trimmed V and J ends, which lost 1 base and 1 base, there was a span of 17 bases. Per the germline V gene, CDR1 is SGDLS and CDR2 is YYNGEE.

This chain uses TRBV5-1 with TRBJ1-3; no definite D call. The CDR3 totals 18 residues. The germline CDR1 and CDR2 sequences are SGHRS and YFSETQ. Trimming pared 0 bases from V and 0 bases from J, leaving 16 bases between. CDR3 nucleotides: TGCGCCAGCAGCTTGGGGTCAGCAGGTCTATTCTCTGGAAACACCATATATTTT. Its translation is CASSLGSAGLFSGNTIYF.

The chain has TRBV7-9 and TRBJ1-1; the D is unclear. Per the germline V gene, CDR1 is SEHNR and CDR2 is FQNEAQ (reference sequence). The CDR3 has 13 residues. Trimming left V 7 bases short and J 7 bases short, with 16 bases between. CDR3 residues: CASNGAVESEAFF. The CDR3 DNA reads TGTGCCAGCAACGGCGCGGTCGAGAGTGAAGCTTTCTTT.

The rearrangement uses TRBV10-1 and TRBJ2-1, with TRBD2 matching 8 bases. The junction had 14 bases not matched to a gene; V was cut back by 4 bases and J by 6 bases. Germline V CDR1 and CDR2: WNHNN, SYGVQD (reference sequence). This CDR3 spans 17 amino acids. Here the CDR3 DNA reads TGCGCCAGCAGTGGCGGTCAGAGACTAGCGCTATCCAATGAGCAGTTCTTC. It is translated as CASSGGQRLALSNEQFF.

This chain joins TRBV2 and TRBJ2-6, with D perhaps matching TRBD2 (6 bases). The V gene lost 5 bases and the J gene lost 2 bases, with 10 bases spanning the gap. The CDR3 contains 15 residues. Per germline, CDR1 SNHLY and CDR2 FYNNEI. Here the CDR3 DNA reads TGTGCCAGCAGTTCGAGGAGGGCTGGGGCCAACGTCCTGACTTTC. As protein: CASSSRRAGANVLTF.

This clone has only one observation. The chain couples TRBV11-2 to TRBJ2-1, with TRBD1 as a possible D gene (6 bases). CDR1 and CDR2 (germline): SGHAT, FQNNGV. V was cut by 5 bases and J by 3 bases, with 14 bases left in between. This CDR3 region has 15 residues. CDR3 in amino acids: CASSHWTVFYNEQFF. In nucleotides, the CDR3 is TGTGCCAGCAGCCATTGGACAGTTTTCTACAATGAGCAGTTCTTC.

The chain joins TRBV28 to TRBJ2-7; TRBD2 aligns across 8 bases. Germline V CDR1 and CDR2: MDHEN, SYDVKM. This CDR3 is 18 amino acids long. The J segment lost 3 bases and the V segment lost 2 bases, leaving 15 bases of the junction unmatched. The CDR3 is CASSLIPGAQRGYYEQYF. Written as DNA, the CDR3 is TGTGCCAGCAGTTTAATCCCGGGAGCCCAGCGGGGGTACTACGAGCAGTACTTC.

This rearrangement joins TRBV14 to TRBJ1-2; D ambiguous. This CDR3 has 13 residues. V lost 10 bases to trimming and J lost 4 bases, with 16 bases between them. The germline V gene has CDR1 SGHDN and CDR2 FVKESK. CDR3 loop: CATSIGGTYGYTF. CDR3 DNA sequence: TGTGCCACTTCTATCGGCGGAACCTATGGCTACACCTTC. Full variable domain (rest looked up from reference TRBV14 and TRBJ1-2): EAGVTQFPSHSVIEKGQTVTLRCDPISGHDNLYWYRRVMGKEIKFLLHFVKESKQDESGMPNNRFLAERTGGTYSTLKVQPAELEDSGVYFCATSIGGTYGYTFGSGTRLTVV.

The rearrangement joins TRBV15 to TRBJ1-1; TRBD1 aligns across 10 bases. The V gene end was trimmed by 1 base and the J gene end by 11 bases; junction bases not matched to a gene: 4. The CDR3 contains 13 residues. Germline loops: CDR1 LNHNV, CDR2 YYDKDF (reference sequence). The CDR3 DNA sequence: TGTGCCACCAGCAGAGTCGGACAGGGGGAGGCTTTCTTT. This sequence encodes CATSRVGQGEAFF.

This rearrangement joins TRBV5-1 to TRBJ2-1; TRBD2 matches at 9 bases. The ends lost 4 bases at V and 9 bases at J; junction bases unmatched: 17. CDR1 and CDR2 from the germline V gene are SGHRS and YFSETQ. The CDR3 is made up of 17 amino acids. CDR3 coding DNA: TGCGCCAGCAGCACGAAAGCGGGACTAGCAAGCTTGGGTGAGCAGTTCTTC. It encodes CASSTKAGLASLGEQFF.

The CDR3 protein is CASSLGAPMNTEAFF. In nucleotides, the CDR3 is TGCGCCAGCAGCTTGGGGGCCCCGATGAACACTGAAGCTTTCTTT. V and J are TRBV5-1 and TRBJ1-1, with no clear D. The CDR3 consists of 15 residues. Trimming left V 0 bases short and J 0 bases short, with 9 bases between. The germline gives CDR1 SGHRS, CDR2 YFSETQ.

Here the CDR3 reads CASSLRGGEKLFF. The CDR3 DNA follows: TGTGCCAGCAGCCTCCGGGGGGGGGAAAAACTGTTTTTT. The V call is TRBV7-7, the J call TRBJ1-4, with a possible D match to TRBD1 (5 bases). V dropped 5 bases and J dropped 8 bases, with 12 bases sitting between them. The CDR3 loop spans 13 amino acids. Germline values: CDR1 SSHAT, CDR2 FNYEAQ (reference sequence).

The rearrangement uses TRBV21-1 and TRBJ2-7; the D call in the table, TRBD1, was not verified against the DNA. TRBV21-1 is a known pseudogene. CDR3 length: 15 amino acids. The chain's CDR3 is CASSKGNRNLYEQYF. CDR3 nucleotide sequence: TGTGCCAGCAGCAAAGGAAACAGGAACCTCTACGAGCAGTACTTC.

The chain has TRBV11-2 and TRBJ1-2, with TRBD1 identical over 10 bases. The CDR3 runs to 18 residues. Germline V CDR1 and CDR2: SGHAT, FQNNGV. The V segment lost 0 bases and the J segment 2 bases; nucleotides outside the gene matches: 9. In DNA form, the CDR3 reads TGTGCCAGCAGCTTAGATTCCTTGGGACAGGGGACCAACTATGGCTACACCTTC. Its protein product is CASSLDSLGQGTNYGYTF.

This clone was recorded only once. The CDR3 region is CASSPGTGDGNTIYF. In nucleotides, the CDR3 is TGCGCCAGCAGCCCGGGGACAGGAGATGGAAACACCATATATTTT. The V and J genes are TRBV4-1 and TRBJ1-3; TRBD1 agrees at 8 bases. J lost 3 bases, V lost 4 bases, and 5 bases had no gene match. The CDR3 contains 15 residues. CDR1 is MGHRA, CDR2 YSYEKL, per germline.

CDR3 nucleotide sequence: TGCGCCAGCAGCCCTTACAGAGAGAATGAAAAACTGTTTTTT. Translated: CASSPYRENEKLFF. The V call is TRBV4-1, the J call TRBJ1-4; no clear D gene. In germline, CDR1 is MGHRA, CDR2 YSYEKL. V was cut by 4 bases and J by 5 bases, with 11 bases left in between. This CDR3 region has 14 residues.